This T cell receptor beta chain was captured in a study of cytomegalovirus exposure and HLA in healthy donors. Germline CDR1 is SGHDN and CDR2 is FVKESK. The V gene lost 5 bases and the J gene lost 5 bases, with 16 bases spanning the gap. The CDR3 covers 15 residues. In this sample, this clone turned up a few times. The PCR employed 60 Vbeta primers together with 13 Jbeta primers. Sequenced by immunoSEQ multiplex PCR; TCRdb stores in-frame clones only, minus some. The table shows about 140,000 clones, with around 82% occurring only once. Material for sequencing was PBMCs. This sequence was found in a man between 18 and 29 years old in good health and CMV-seropositive. The chain combines TRBV14 with TRBJ2-1; possible D gene TRBD1, 6 bases. The CDR3 here is CASSYGQPPHNEQFF. The CDR3 region has the DNA TGTGCCAGCAGCTACGGACAGCCCCCACACAATGAGCAGTTCTTC.